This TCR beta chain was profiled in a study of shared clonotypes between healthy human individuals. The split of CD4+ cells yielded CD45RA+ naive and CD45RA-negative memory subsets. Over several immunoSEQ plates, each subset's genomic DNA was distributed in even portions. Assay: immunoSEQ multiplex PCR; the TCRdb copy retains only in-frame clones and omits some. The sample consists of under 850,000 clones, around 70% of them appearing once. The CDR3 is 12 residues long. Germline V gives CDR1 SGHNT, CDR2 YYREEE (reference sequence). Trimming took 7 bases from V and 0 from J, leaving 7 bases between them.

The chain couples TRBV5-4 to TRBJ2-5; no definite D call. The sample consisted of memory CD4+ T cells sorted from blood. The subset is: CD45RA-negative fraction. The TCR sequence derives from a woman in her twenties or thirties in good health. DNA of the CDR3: TGTGCCAGCGGCGACTACCAAGAGACCCAGTACTTC. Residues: CASGDYQETQYF.